The 16 T cell receptor beta chains presented below share a single source sample, sequenced in a study of T-cell reconstitution after alpha-beta-depleted transplantation in children. Library preparation (for TCRbeta) was performed with unique molecular identifiers. One entry per CDR3 protein, called by TCRdb with MiXCR from the PCR reads. Among roughly 300,000 distinct CDR3 sequences listed, 10% were seen once. Sequences were derived from PBMCs from the stem cell graft donor, sampled from the stem cell graft. These receptors originate from a human donor who donated a stem cell graft to a child with acute lymphoblastic leukemia.

The chain combines TRBV20-1 with TRBJ2-1; no firm D call. The CDR3 is 13 amino acids. V dropped 3 bases and J dropped 9 bases, with 15 bases sitting between them. Per the germline V gene, CDR1 is DFQATT and CDR2 is SNEGSKA (reference sequence). CDR3 protein: CSASIVVRLEQFF. In nucleotides, the CDR3 is TGCAGTGCTAGTATCGTCGTAAGACTTGAGCAGTTCTTC.

This chain connects TRBV5-1 to TRBJ1-4; TRBD1 might be the D (5 bases). V was shortened by 4 bases and J by 8 bases, with 18 bases between the two germline ends. The CDR3 contains 15 residues. Germline V gene sequence: CDR1 SGHRS, CDR2 YFSETQ. The CDR3 DNA sequence: TGCGCCAGCAGCAACCAGGACGGCGAGGGGGAAAAACTGTTTTTT. Translated: CASSNQDGEGEKLFF.

The chain is built from TRBV7-9 and TRBJ2-2; D gene unclear. Trimming removed 11 bases from V and 6 bases from J, with 13 bases in between. The CDR3 is made up of 12 amino acids. Germline CDR1 and CDR2: SEHNR and FQNEAQ (reference sequence). CDR3 nucleotides: TGTGCCTATGAGGCCGTCTCCGGGGAGCTGTTTTTT. This gives the protein CAYEAVSGELFF.

This clonotype appeared a few times. The chain recombines TRBV19 with TRBJ1-2; TRBD1 matches 7 bases. Germline lookup yields CDR1 LNHDA and CDR2 SQIVND (reference sequence). The J segment lost 7 bases and the V segment lost 7 bases, leaving 9 bases of the junction unmatched. The length of the CDR3 is 13 residues. CDR3 in amino acids: CASTSGTERGYTF. CDR3 nucleotides: TGTGCCAGTACTTCCGGGACAGAACGTGGCTACACCTTC.

Written as DNA, the CDR3 is TGTGCCAGCAGCGTACAGGGAACCCTCCGGACTGAGCAGTTCTTC. This gives the protein CASSVQGTLRTEQFF. The J gene is TRBJ2-1, the V gene TRBV2; D possibly corresponds to TRBD1 (6 bases). Germline V gene lookup returns CDR1 SNHLY and CDR2 FYNNEI. The V end was cut by 6 bases, the J end by 9 bases, with 21 bases between. The CDR3 spans 15 residues.

The rearrangement joins TRBV7-2 to TRBJ2-5; 8 bases agree with TRBD2. CDR3 length: 15 residues. Germline V CDR1 and CDR2: SGHTA, FQGNSA. J was trimmed by 6 bases and V by 1 base; bases with no gene match: 7. CDR3 region: CASSLVAGRKQTQYF. CDR3 bases: TGTGCCAGCAGCTTAGTAGCGGGAAGGAAACAGACCCAGTACTTC.

At least ten counts were recorded for this clonotype. V usage is TRBV7-2 and J usage is TRBJ2-1; 10 nucleotides agree with TRBD2. The CDR3 is 15 residues long. Germline values: CDR1 SGHTA, CDR2 FQGNSA. V lost 6 bases and J lost 2; bases outside the gene matches: 4. This CDR3 reads CASSSSGSAYNEQFF. The DNA for the CDR3 is TGTGCCAGCAGTTCTAGCGGGAGTGCCTACAATGAGCAGTTCTTC.

This clonotype was observed at least ten times. The chain is built from TRBV20-1 and TRBJ2-3; either TRBD1 or TRBD2 may supply D (5 bases each). The V end lost 0 bases, the J end lost 1 base, and 11 bases lay between the germline ends. Germline V gene data show CDR1 as DFQATT and CDR2 as SNEGSKA (reference sequence). The CDR3 contains 15 residues. This chain's CDR3 is CSARDKGRGTDTQYF. The DNA of the CDR3 is TGCAGTGCTAGAGATAAGGGACGGGGCACAGATACGCAGTATTTT.

The J gene is TRBJ2-5, the V gene TRBV15; 8 bases map to TRBD1. The CDR3 is 17 residues long. Germline trimming cut 3 bases from V and 0 bases from J; bases unmatched to any gene: 9. Germline CDR1 is LNHNV and CDR2 is YYDKDF (reference sequence). Here the CDR3 reads CATSSSSRTGHQETQYF. The CDR3 DNA is TGTGCCACCAGCAGCTCAAGCAGGACAGGGCACCAAGAGACCCAGTACTTC. Full variable domain (outside the CDR3, taken from reference TRBV15 and TRBJ2-5): DAMVIQNPRYQVTQFGKPVTLSCSQTLNHNVMYWYQQKSSQAPKLLFHYYDKDFNNEADTPDNFQSRRPNTSFCFLDIRSPGLGDTAMYLCATSSSSRTGHQETQYFGPGTRLLVL.

This clonotype was picked up a small number of times. This chain uses TRBV20-1 with TRBJ2-3; 10 nucleotides match TRBD2. V was clipped by 6 bases and J by 5 bases; unmatched bases: 11. The V gene's germline CDR1 is DFQATT and CDR2 SNEGSKA (reference sequence). The CDR3 runs to 15 residues. In DNA, the CDR3 is TGCAGTGCCGACGTCCGTAGCGGGAGGATAGATACGCAGTATTTT. Amino acids: CSADVRSGRIDTQYF.

This clonotype was seen a handful of times. V is TRBV6-1 and J is TRBJ1-2; D call uncertain. The CDR3 spans 11 residues. CDR1 and CDR2 from the germline V gene are MNHNS and SASEGT. Trimming removed 5 bases from V and 7 bases from J, with 8 bases in between. This chain's CDR3 is CASSSSRGYTF. As DNA, the CDR3 is TGTGCCAGCAGTTCCAGTCGTGGCTACACCTTC.

This clonotype was seen ten or more times. The chain combines TRBV5-1 with TRBJ1-2, with TRBD1 matching over 10 bases. The CDR3 sequence is 15 residues long. In germline, CDR1 is SGHRS, CDR2 YFSETQ. V gave up 0 bases and J gave up 7 bases; unmatched junction bases: 6. As DNA, the CDR3 is TGCGCCAGCAGCTTGGACGGACAGGGGGTCTTTGGCTACACCTTC. Protein product: CASSLDGQGVFGYTF.

The chain is built from TRBV20-1 and TRBJ2-5; 7 positions agree with TRBD2. After removal of 6 bases from V and 4 bases from J, the junction contained 17 bases not matched to a gene. Germline CDR1 DFQATT, CDR2 SNEGSKA (reference sequence). The CDR3 consists of 16 residues. In DNA form, the CDR3 reads TGCAGTGCAGGGGTGGACGGCGGGAGAGCGGTAGAGACCCAGTACTTC. It codes for CSAGVDGGRAVETQYF.

The chain joins TRBV20-1 to TRBJ1-1, with a weak D call TRBD1 (5 bases). From germline, CDR1 is DFQATT and CDR2 SNEGSKA (reference sequence). V was cut by 0 bases and J by 8 bases, with 13 bases left in between. The CDR3 extends over 13 amino acids. The CDR3 nucleotides are TGCAGTGCTAGAGATGGGGGGACGGCGGAAGCTTTCTTT. Translated: CSARDGGTAEAFF.

This sequence joins TRBV20-1 and TRBJ1-3; D is undetermined. The CDR3 length is 13 residues. V was pared by 5 bases and J by 0 bases, with 8 bases between. Germline V lookup: CDR1 DFQATT, CDR2 SNEGSKA (reference sequence). CDR3 DNA sequence: TGCAGTGCTCATTCGAGCTCTGGAAACACCATATATTTT. It codes for CSAHSSSGNTIYF.

J is TRBJ2-3 and V is TRBV7-3; 12 nucleotides match TRBD2. Trimming took 3 bases from V and 6 from J; bases not matched to a gene: 1. This CDR3 comprises 14 residues. CDR1 SGHTA and CDR2 FQGTGA come from the germline V gene. Here the CDR3 reads CASSLTSGSDTQYF. The CDR3 DNA follows: TGTGCCAGCAGCTTGACTAGCGGGAGTGATACGCAGTATTTT.